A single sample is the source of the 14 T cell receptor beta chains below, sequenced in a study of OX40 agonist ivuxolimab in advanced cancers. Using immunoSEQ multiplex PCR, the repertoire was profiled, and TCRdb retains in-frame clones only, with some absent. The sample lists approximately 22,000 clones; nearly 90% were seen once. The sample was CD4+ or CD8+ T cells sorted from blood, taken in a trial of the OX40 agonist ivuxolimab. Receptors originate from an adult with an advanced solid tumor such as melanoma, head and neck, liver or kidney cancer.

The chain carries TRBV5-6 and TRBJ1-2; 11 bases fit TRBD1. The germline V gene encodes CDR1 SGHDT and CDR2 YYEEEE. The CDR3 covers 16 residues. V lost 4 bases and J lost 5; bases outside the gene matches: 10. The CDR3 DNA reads TGTGCCAGCAGCCCACAACGGACAGGGGGCTATTATGGCTACACCTTC. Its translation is CASSPQRTGGYYGYTF.

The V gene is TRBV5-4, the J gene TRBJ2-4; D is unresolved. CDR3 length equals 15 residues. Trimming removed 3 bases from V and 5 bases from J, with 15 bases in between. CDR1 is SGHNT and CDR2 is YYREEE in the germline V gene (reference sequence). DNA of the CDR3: TGTGCCAGCAGCTCAGGACCTGGCCCGCAAAACATTCAGTACTTC. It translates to CASSSGPGPQNIQYF.

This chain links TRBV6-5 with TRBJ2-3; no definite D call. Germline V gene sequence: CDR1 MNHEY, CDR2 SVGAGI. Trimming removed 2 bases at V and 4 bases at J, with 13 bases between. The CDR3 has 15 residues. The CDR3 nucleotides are TGTGCCAGCAGTTACACCGGACCCCGCCCAGATACGCAGTATTTT. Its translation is CASSYTGPRPDTQYF.

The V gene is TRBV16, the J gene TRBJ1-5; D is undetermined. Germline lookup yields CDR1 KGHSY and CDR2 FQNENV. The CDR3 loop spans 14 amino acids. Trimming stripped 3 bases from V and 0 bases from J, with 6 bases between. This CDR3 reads CASSQHISNQPQHF. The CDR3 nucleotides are TGTGCCAGCAGCCAGCACATTAGCAATCAGCCCCAGCATTTT.

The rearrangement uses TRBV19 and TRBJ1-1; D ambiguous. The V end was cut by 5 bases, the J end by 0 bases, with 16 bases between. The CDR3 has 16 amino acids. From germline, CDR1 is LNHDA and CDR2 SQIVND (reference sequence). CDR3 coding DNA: TGTGCCAGTAGTTCCCCCCGAGGGATAATGAACACTGAAGCTTTCTTT. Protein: CASSSPRGIMNTEAFF. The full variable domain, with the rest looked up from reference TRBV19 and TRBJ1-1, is DGGITQSPKYLFRKEGQNVTLSCEQNLNHDAMYWYRQDPGQGLRLIYYSQIVNDFQKGDIAEGYSVSREKKESFPLTVTSAQKNPTAFYLCASSSPRGIMNTEAFFGQGTRLTVV.

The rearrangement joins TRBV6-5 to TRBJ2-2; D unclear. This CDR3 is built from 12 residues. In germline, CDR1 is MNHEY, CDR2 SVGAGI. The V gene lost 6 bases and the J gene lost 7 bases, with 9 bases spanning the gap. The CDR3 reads CASSIGSGELFF. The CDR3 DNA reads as TGTGCCAGCAGCATCGGCAGCGGGGAGCTGTTTTTT.

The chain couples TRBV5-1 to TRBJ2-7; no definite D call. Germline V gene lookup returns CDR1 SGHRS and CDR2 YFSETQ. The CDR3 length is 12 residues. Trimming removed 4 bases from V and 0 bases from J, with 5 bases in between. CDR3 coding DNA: TGCGCCAGCAGCCTCAGCTCCTACGAGCAGTACTTC. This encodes CASSLSSYEQYF.

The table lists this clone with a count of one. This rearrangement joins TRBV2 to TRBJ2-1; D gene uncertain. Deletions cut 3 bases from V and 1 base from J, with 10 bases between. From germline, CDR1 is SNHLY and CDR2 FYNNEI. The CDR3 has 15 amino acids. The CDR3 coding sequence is TGTGCCAGCAGTGAGACTCGCGGATCCTACAATGAGCAGTTCTTC. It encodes CASSETRGSYNEQFF.

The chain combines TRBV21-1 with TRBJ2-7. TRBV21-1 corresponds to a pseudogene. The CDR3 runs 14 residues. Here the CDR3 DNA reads TGTGCCAGCAGTGGCTCTAGGGCACGGTACGAGCAGTACTTC. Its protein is CASSGSRARYEQYF.

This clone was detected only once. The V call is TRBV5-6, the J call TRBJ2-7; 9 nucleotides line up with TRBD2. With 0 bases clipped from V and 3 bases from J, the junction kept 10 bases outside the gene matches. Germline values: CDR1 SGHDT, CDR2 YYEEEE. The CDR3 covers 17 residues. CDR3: CASSLAAGLAEDYEQYF. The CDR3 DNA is TGTGCCAGCAGCTTGGCTGCGGGACTAGCAGAAGACTACGAGCAGTACTTC.

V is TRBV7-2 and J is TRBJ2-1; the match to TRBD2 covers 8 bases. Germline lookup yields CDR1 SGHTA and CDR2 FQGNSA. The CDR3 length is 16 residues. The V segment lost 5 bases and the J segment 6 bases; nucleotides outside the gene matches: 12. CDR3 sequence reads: CASSLGIPGGLNEQFF. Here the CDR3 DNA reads TGTGCCAGCAGCCTAGGGATCCCGGGAGGGCTCAATGAGCAGTTCTTC.

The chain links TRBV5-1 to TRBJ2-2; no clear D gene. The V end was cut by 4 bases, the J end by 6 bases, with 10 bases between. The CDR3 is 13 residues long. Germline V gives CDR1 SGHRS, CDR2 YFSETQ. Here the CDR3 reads CASSHLVPGELFF. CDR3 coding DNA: TGCGCCAGCAGCCACCTAGTACCCGGGGAGCTGTTTTTT.

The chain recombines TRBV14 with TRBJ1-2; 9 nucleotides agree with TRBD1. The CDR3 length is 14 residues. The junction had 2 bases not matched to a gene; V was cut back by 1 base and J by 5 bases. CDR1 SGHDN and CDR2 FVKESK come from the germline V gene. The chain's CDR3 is CASSQAGTGYGYTF. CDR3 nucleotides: TGTGCCAGCAGCCAAGCCGGGACAGGGTATGGCTACACCTTC.

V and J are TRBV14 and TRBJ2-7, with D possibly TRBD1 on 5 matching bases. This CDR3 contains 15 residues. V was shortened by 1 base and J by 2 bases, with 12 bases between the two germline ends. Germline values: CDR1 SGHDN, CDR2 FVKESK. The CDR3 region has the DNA TGTGCCAGCAGCCAAGGGAAGGGGTTGGCCTACGAGCAGTACTTC. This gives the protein CASSQGKGLAYEQYF.